These 24 T cell receptor beta chains were sequenced from one sample in a study of blood T cell repertoires in COVID-19. Clones were read by immunoSEQ multiplex PCR, and TCRdb kept only the in-frame ones, dropping some. In the table there are roughly 220,000 clones, approximately 80% of which are singletons. Specimen: PBMCs or T cells enriched from blood (not recorded which). The receptors shown here come from a man between 35 and 55 years old who had recovered from COVID-19.

This chain uses TRBV5-1 with TRBJ1-6; no clear D gene. V lost 0 bases, J lost 11 bases, and 15 bases lay in between. CDR1 is SGHRS, CDR2 YFSETQ, per germline. This CDR3 has 15 residues. The CDR3 region is CASSLVGPREAPLHF. The CDR3 DNA reads TGCGCCAGCAGCTTGGTTGGTCCCCGTGAGGCACCCCTCCACTTT.

This chain's CDR3 is CACGGPYNEKLFF. The CDR3 DNA follows: TGTGCCTGCGGTGGGCCTTATAATGAAAAACTGTTTTTT. This chain uses TRBV30 with TRBJ1-4, with D hard to call. The CDR3 sequence is 13 residues long. Germline CDR1 reads GTSNPN; CDR2 reads SVGIG (reference sequence). Trimming removed 6 bases from V and 4 bases from J, with 12 bases in between. The variable domain in full, completed from reference TRBV30 and TRBJ1-4, reads SQTIHQWPATLVQPVGSPLSLECTVEGTSNPNLYWYRQAAGRGLQLLFYSVGIGQISSEVPQNLSASRPQDRQFILSSKKLLLSDSGFYLCACGGPYNEKLFFGSGTQLSVL.

V is TRBV15 and J is TRBJ2-5; 10 nucleotides align to TRBD1. The J segment lost 5 bases and the V segment lost 8 bases, leaving 8 bases of the junction unmatched. The CDR3 consists of 14 residues. The germline V gene encodes CDR1 LNHNV and CDR2 YYDKDF (reference sequence). CDR3 protein: CATGGQGSEETQYF. DNA for the CDR3: TGTGCCACCGGGGGACAGGGGTCTGAGGAGACCCAGTACTTC.

The V and J genes are TRBV7-6 and TRBJ2-2; a weak D match, TRBD2 (5 bases). Germline V gene lookup returns CDR1 SGHVS and CDR2 FNYEAQ. The CDR3 is made up of 14 amino acids. V lost 5 bases and J 7 bases, leaving 14 bases between the germline ends. The CDR3 protein is CASSPAVGSGELFF. In nucleotides, the CDR3 is TGTGCCAGCAGCCCAGCCGTAGGGAGCGGGGAGCTGTTTTTT.

In regard to this clone: Other DNA sequences of this sample code for an identical CDR3. The chain is built from TRBV5-1 and TRBJ2-3; 8 bases fit TRBD2. The V gene end was trimmed by 4 bases and the J gene end by 1 base; junction bases not matched to a gene: 2. The CDR3 runs to 14 residues. Germline V gives CDR1 SGHRS, CDR2 YFSETQ. CDR3 loop: CASSPGLGTDTQYF. CDR3 nucleotide sequence: TGCGCCAGCAGCCCGGGACTAGGCACAGATACGCAGTATTTT.

The table lists this clone with a count of one. The chain has TRBV11-2 and TRBJ1-2, with D uncertain. Trimming cost V 6 bases and J 8 bases, with 16 bases left between them. The germline V gene has CDR1 SGHAT and CDR2 FQNNGV. The CDR3 length is 13 residues. The CDR3 loop reads CASRSDGAGGYTF. As DNA, the CDR3 is TGTGCCAGCAGATCCGACGGAGCTGGAGGCTACACCTTC.

The gene calls are TRBV3-1 (or the pseudogene TRBV3-2) and TRBJ1-1; D is unresolved. V was pared by 5 bases and J by 1 base, with 5 bases between. There are 12 residues in the CDR3. Germline V gene data show CDR1 as LGHDT and CDR2 as YNNKEL (reference sequence). The chain's CDR3 is CASSNRNTEAFF. The CDR3 region has the DNA TGTGCCAGCAGCAACAGGAACACTGAAGCTTTCTTT.

Concerning this clone itself: The same CDR3 is also encoded by other DNA sequences in this sample. The chain joins TRBV28 to TRBJ1-5; tentative D call: TRBD1 (6 bases). CDR1 and CDR2 from the germline V gene are MDHEN and SYDVKM. V was shortened by 5 bases and J by 0 bases, with 11 bases between the two germline ends. The CDR3 length is 15 residues. Here the CDR3 reads CASSEQGYSNQPQHF. As DNA, the CDR3 is TGTGCCAGCAGTGAACAGGGTTATAGCAATCAGCCCCAGCATTTT.

The chain uses TRBV30 and TRBJ2-1; D is undetermined. Per germline, CDR1 GTSNPN and CDR2 SVGIG (reference sequence). The CDR3 length is 11 residues. V was pared by 3 bases and J by 3 bases, with 3 bases between. The DNA for the CDR3 is TGTGCCTGGAGCTTCTACAATGAGCAGTTCTTC. Its translation: CAWSFYNEQFF.

The rearrangement links TRBV5-8 to TRBJ1-5; the D is unclear. V shed 4 bases and J shed 7 bases, with 15 bases lying between them. Germline V lookup: CDR1 SGHTS, CDR2 YDEGEE. This CDR3 region has 14 residues. Here the CDR3 reads CASSRNGVDQPQHF. The DNA for the CDR3 is TGTGCCAGCAGCCGTAACGGGGTAGACCAGCCCCAGCATTTT.

V usage is TRBV5-4 and J usage is TRBJ1-1; TRBD1 might be the D (5 bases). Deletions cut 4 bases from V and 7 bases from J, with 11 bases between. The CDR3 covers 12 residues. Germline CDR1 is SGHNT and CDR2 is YYREEE (reference sequence). CDR3 sequence reads: CASSIGQNEAFF. The CDR3 bases are TGTGCCAGCAGCATAGGACAAAATGAAGCTTTCTTT. Full variable domain (remainder filled in from reference TRBV5-4 and TRBJ1-1): ETGVTQSPTHLIKTRGQQVTLRCSSQSGHNTVSWYQQALGQGPQFIFQYYREEENGRGNFPPRFSGLQFPNYSSELNVNALELDDSALYLCASSIGQNEAFFGQGTRLTVV.

This clone was picked up one time. At the DNA level, this CDR3 is encoded by other sequences in the same sample as well. The chain carries TRBV9 and TRBJ2-1; D is perhaps TRBD2 (6 bases). The germline gives CDR1 SGDLS, CDR2 YYNGEE. The CDR3 is made up of 15 amino acids. Trimming stripped 0 bases from V and 3 bases from J, with 10 bases between. This CDR3 reads CASSVAGDYYNEQFF. CDR3 nucleotides: TGTGCCAGCAGCGTAGCGGGGGATTACTACAATGAGCAGTTCTTC. Based on the CDR3 plus reference TRBV9 and TRBJ2-1, the full variable domain is DSGVTQTPKHLITATGQRVTLRCSPRSGDLSVYWYQQSLDQGLQFLIQYYNGEERAKGNILERFSAQQFPDLHSELNLSSLELGDSALYFCASSVAGDYYNEQFFGPGTRLTVL.

This clone was detected a few times. The rearrangement links TRBV24-1 to TRBJ2-1, with 10 bases lining up with TRBD1. CDR3 length: 17 amino acids. Germline V gene sequence: CDR1 KGHDR, CDR2 SFDVKD. Trimming at V came to 2 bases and at J to 6 bases, leaving 9 bases not matched to a gene. The CDR3 reads CATSDSIGTGVINEQFF. The CDR3 coding sequence is TGTGCCACCAGTGATTCCATCGGGACAGGGGTGATCAATGAGCAGTTCTTC.

V is TRBV6-2 or TRBV6-3 and J is TRBJ2-1, with 7 bases lining up with TRBD1. V shed 4 bases and J 6 bases; nucleotides not matched to a gene: 3. The CDR3 is 13 residues long. Germline lookup yields CDR1 MNHEY and CDR2 SVGEGT. CDR3 DNA sequence: TGTGCCAGCAGTTCGACAGGGTTCAATGAGCAGTTCTTC. Amino acids: CASSSTGFNEQFF.

This chain connects TRBV19 to TRBJ1-3, with D perhaps TRBD1 (5 bases). V gave up 3 bases and J gave up 0 bases, with 6 bases separating them. CDR1 is LNHDA, CDR2 SQIVND, per germline (reference sequence). This CDR3 has 14 residues. The CDR3 nucleotides read TGTGCCAGTAGTATTAGGGGCTCTGGAAACACCATATATTTT. Translated, it gives CASSIRGSGNTIYF.

The chain employs TRBV19 and TRBJ2-5, with 10 bases fitting TRBD2. This CDR3 is built from 13 residues. With 8 bases clipped from V and 6 bases from J, the junction kept 6 bases outside the gene matches. Germline V gene lookup returns CDR1 LNHDA and CDR2 SQIVND (reference sequence). The CDR3 reads CASGLADVKTQYF. The CDR3 DNA reads as TGTGCCAGTGGACTAGCGGACGTGAAGACCCAGTACTTC.

The chain couples TRBV28 to TRBJ1-4, with TRBD1 matching 9 bases. Germline values: CDR1 MDHEN, CDR2 SYDVKM. The CDR3 loop spans 15 amino acids. J lost 7 bases, V lost 5 bases, and 8 bases had no gene match. Here the CDR3 reads CASSTPGTGFEKLFF. As DNA, the CDR3 is TGTGCCAGCAGTACACCCGGGACAGGGTTTGAAAAACTGTTTTTT.

This clone was counted between two and nine times. The chain employs TRBV28 and TRBJ1-4, with 9 bases lining up with TRBD1. Trimming took 7 bases from V and 8 from J; bases not matched to a gene: 11. The CDR3 is 15 residues long. CDR1 and CDR2 (germline): MDHEN, SYDVKM. CDR3 sequence: CASNTAGQGNEKLFF. For the CDR3, the DNA is TGTGCCAGCAACACTGCGGGACAGGGAAACGAAAAACTGTTTTTT.

The CDR3 loop reads CASSLNPGGTEAFF. CDR3 DNA sequence: TGCGCCAGCAGCCTGAATCCAGGGGGCACTGAAGCTTTCTTT. V usage is TRBV5-1 and J usage is TRBJ1-1; 7 bases line up with TRBD1. The germline gives CDR1 SGHRS, CDR2 YFSETQ. There are 14 residues in the CDR3. J lost 4 bases, V lost 4 bases, and 7 bases had no gene match.

In regard to this clone: This same CDR3 is encoded by further DNA sequences in the sample. The V call is TRBV7-9, the J call TRBJ1-1, with D maybe TRBD1 (6 bases). The CDR3 is made up of 13 amino acids. The germline V gene encodes CDR1 SEHNR and CDR2 FQNEAQ (reference sequence). V was pared by 4 bases and J by 2 bases, with 8 bases between. Written as DNA, the CDR3 is TGTGCCAGCAGCTGGACAGTCAACACTGAAGCTTTCTTT. Residues: CASSWTVNTEAFF.

CDR3 in amino acids: CATSESGTGRNEQFF. The CDR3 nucleotides are TGTGCCACCAGTGAGTCCGGGACTGGACGTAATGAGCAGTTCTTC. V and J are TRBV24-1 and TRBJ2-1, with D possibly TRBD2 on 6 matching bases. CDR1 and CDR2 (germline): KGHDR, SFDVKD. V was clipped by 4 bases and J by 7 bases, with 16 bases between them. The CDR3 extends over 15 amino acids.

The rearrangement uses TRBV25-1 and TRBJ1-1; 7 bases line up with TRBD1. Germline V gene lookup returns CDR1 MGHDK and CDR2 SYGVNS. The CDR3 has 11 amino acids. V shed 4 bases, J shed 11 bases, and the junction held 4 bases outside the gene matches. Here the CDR3 reads CASSGKGAAFF. The CDR3 nucleotides are TGTGCCAGCAGTGGAAAGGGGGCGGCTTTCTTT. The full variable domain, in which reference TRBV25-1 and TRBJ1-1 provide the parts outside the CDR3, is EADIYQTPRYLVIGTGKKITLECSQTMGHDKMYWYQQDPGMELHLIHYSYGVNSTEKGDLSSESTVSRIRTEHFPLTLESARPSHTSQYLCASSGKGAAFFGQGTRLTVV.

The chain uses TRBV28 and TRBJ2-1; 9 bases line up with TRBD2. The trim removed 4 bases at V and 9 bases at J, leaving 13 bases unmatched. Germline CDR1 reads MDHEN; CDR2 reads SYDVKM. The CDR3 is 16 amino acids. CDR3 protein: CASSSFGLARVVEQFF. The DNA for the CDR3 is TGTGCCAGCAGTTCATTCGGACTAGCGAGAGTCGTTGAGCAGTTCTTC.

This clone was seen a few times. The J gene is TRBJ2-2, the V gene TRBV5-1; maybe TRBD2 (6 bases). The CDR3 sequence is 16 residues long. Trimming took 0 bases from V and 6 from J, leaving 15 bases between them. The germline gives CDR1 SGHRS, CDR2 YFSETQ. The CDR3 region has the DNA TGCGCCAGCAGCTTGGGTACGGGAGATTCTTCCGGGGAGCTGTTTTTT. This gives the protein CASSLGTGDSSGELFF. The entire variable domain, with the rest obtained from reference TRBV5-1 and TRBJ2-2, is as follows: KAGVTQTPRYLIKTRGQQVTLSCSPISGHRSVSWYQQTPGQGLQFLFEYFSETQRNKGNFPGRFSGRQFSNSRSEMNVSTLELGDSALYLCASSLGTGDSSGELFFGEGSRLTVL.